This T cell receptor beta chain was recovered during a study of shared clonotypes between healthy human individuals (TCRdb year 2020). Turning to the overall study: A few men and a couple of women, aged 18 to 49 years, made up the cohort. Per donor, three plates each were used for CD4 naive and CD4 memory, two for CD8 naive, and one for CD8 memory. The study deeply sequenced blood TCR repertoires of about 5 healthy adults to estimate repertoire size and the extent of clonotype sharing between individuals. Different laboratories and diverse techniques were used to prepare libraries and sequence TCR repertoires, to increase sequencing depth and limit assay-specific biases. Between about 0.8 and 9 billion PBMCs per donor were obtained by leukapheresis.

CD8 naive samples were obtained by positive selection for CCR7 among CD45RO-negative cells, yielding a CD45RA+CCR7+ population from which TemRA cells were excluded. The donors were healthy, HIV-negative adults with no recently reported acute infections or vaccinations. All donors were Caucasian adults living in Nashville, Tennessee, USA. After blood collection by leukapheresis, PBMCs were isolated using Ficoll-Histopaque density gradient centrifugation and then cryopreserved in the vapor phase of liquid nitrogen. Purity and quantity of every magnetically sorted T cell population were checked by analytical flow cytometry. From each sorted fraction, genomic DNA was isolated and quantified by UV absorbance on a Nanodrop 2000c. CDR1 and CDR2 (DFQATT, SNEGSKA) derive from the germline V gene (reference sequence). The CDR3 covers 10 residues, taking in both the cysteine and the phenylalanine. The kept DNA is CDR3 alone, 30 bases in frame from the first base. V drops 3 bases and J drops 7 bases, leaving 6 bases in between.

The research as a whole found: Estimated clonotype richness was generally larger for naive than for memory subsets. Only blood was sampled, and tissue TCR repertoires likely differ from those in blood. Pairwise subsampling indicated that sequencing depth was expected to affect the degree of clonotype sharing among donors. Even with the large sequencing depth, rarefaction of the sorted-subset datasets indicated that sequencing was incomplete. Clonotypes shared by all four sorted-subset donors showed higher generation probabilities than non-shared clonotypes. The genetic and exposure-history diversity represented was limited by the small number of donors. Sharing across a few donors was observed for roughly 5.4% of naive CD4, over 3% of naive CD8, 2% to 2.5% of memory CD4, and approximately 0.41% of memory CD8 clonotypes.

TCR CDR3 regions were amplified from genomic DNA by multiplex PCR using the deep immunoSEQ assay. Extracted genomic DNA from each cell subset was distributed evenly across all wells of several immunoSEQ 96-well plates, and each plate was treated as a replicate. For sorted subsets, 200 to 250 ng of genomic DNA, equivalent to around 30,000 T cell genomes, went into each replicate PCR. Purified libraries were measured with a Qubit 3.0 fluorometer, size-checked on a Bioanalyzer 2100, and measured again with the KAPA Library Quantification kit. A separate single-read 150-cycle Illumina NextSeq 550 flow cell was used to sequence each immunoSEQ 96-well plate. The paper's processing steps were these. Because the immunoSEQ output included only junctional sequences and no quality scores, the filtering could not be the same as the filtering used for full-length reads. To assign V/J genes and CDR3, sequences were annotated against IMGT germline references using PyIR, a Python wrapper for IgBLAST v1.9. Reads were filtered out if the reads had weak V/J assignments (E-value above 1e-6), no CDR3, stop codons, out-of-frame junctions, or ambiguous translated residues. A V3J clonotype was defined by an identical inferred V gene, J gene, and CDR3 amino acid sequence. Percentage overlap between repertoires was calculated by dividing the number of shared unique clonotypes by the size of the smaller repertoire. Repertoire richness was assessed with RTK rarefaction, the Chao1 estimator, and Recon v2.1 estimates of unobserved clonotypes. Generation probabilities for all TCRbeta clonotypes obtained by the gDNA method from a few donors were computed using OLGA. TCRdb holds this immuneACCESS table with in-frame rearrangements only. Some clones are missing; in checked studies, unresolved V genes explain under half, and the rest has no known cause. Clone size and the V and J calls come from that table; the DNA yielded D and trimming. For this sample there are about 2.2 million clones; about 93% appear just once. In total, the top ten clones hold 1.5% to 2% of the sample.

With respect to this clone: Its binding antigen is unknown. No qualities accompany the bases; no much larger clone lies one base away.

Sample: naive CD8+ T cells from PBMCs. The cell subset or site tag for this specimen amounts to: CD45RA+CCR7+. The chain is assembled from TRBV20-1 and TRBJ1-2; the D gene is not confidently resolved. The sequence was obtained from a man younger than 35 in good health. Some clones in this sample may be carry-over from other donors' samples. The CDR3 in this case is CSASYAGYTF. The nucleotide sequence reads as follows: TGCAGTGCTAGTTACGCTGGCTACACCTTC.